Each of the 7 T cell receptor beta chains below was sequenced from the same sample in a study of radiotherapy plus CTLA-4 blockade in lung cancer. Profiling relied on immunoSEQ multiplex PCR, and the TCRdb table lists in-frame clones only, not all of them. The sample carries tens of thousands of clones, around 77% recorded once. The material sequenced was peripheral blood, taken from a patient treated with radiotherapy plus ipilimumab. These receptors came from a human donor with non-small cell lung cancer who had stable disease on radiotherapy plus ipilimumab.

The rearrangement links TRBV18 to TRBJ1-1, with D unclear. This CDR3 spans 12 amino acids. Germline loops: CDR1 KGHSH, CDR2 LQKENI. V was shortened by 6 bases and J by 7 bases, with 12 bases between the two germline ends. The CDR3: CASSSLPDEAFF. The CDR3 nucleotides read TGTGCCAGCTCCTCGTTACCCGATGAAGCTTTCTTT.

This clone was counted between two and nine times. The J gene is TRBJ1-3, the V gene TRBV11-2; D is unclear. CDR1 is SGHAT and CDR2 is FQNNGV in the germline V gene. This CDR3 spans 12 amino acids. Deletions cut 0 bases from V and 12 bases from J, with 9 bases between. The CDR3 loop is CASSLDVKGIYF. Here the CDR3 DNA reads TGTGCCAGCAGCTTAGATGTAAAGGGCATATATTTT.

This clone was counted a single time. The chain links TRBV6-5 to TRBJ2-7; D not resolved. The CDR3 loop spans 14 amino acids. CDR1 is MNHEY and CDR2 is SVGAGI in the germline V gene. Trimming left V 6 bases short and J 5 bases short, with 17 bases between. The CDR3, as DNA: TGTGCCAGCAGACTCCCCGGCACGGCCCACGAGCAGTACTTC. Translated: CASRLPGTAHEQYF.

The chain couples TRBV19 to TRBJ1-5; the match to TRBD1 covers 7 bases. V shed 4 bases, J shed 5 bases, and the junction held 14 bases outside the gene matches. Germline assignment: CDR1 LNHDA and CDR2 SQIVND (reference sequence). The CDR3 is 17 amino acids. The CDR3 protein is CASSTRSGPRGDQPQHF. DNA of the CDR3: TGTGCCAGTAGTACGCGATCCGGGCCCAGGGGGGATCAGCCCCAGCATTTT.

CDR3 in amino acids: CASTRAGDRYGYTF. The CDR3 region has the DNA TGTGCCAGCACCCGGGCGGGGGACCGCTATGGCTACACCTTC. This chain connects TRBV7-9 to TRBJ1-2; possible D gene TRBD1, 5 bases. The ends were cut back, 7 bases at V and 4 bases at J, with 16 bases in the middle. This CDR3 comprises 14 residues. Germline V gives CDR1 SEHNR, CDR2 FQNEAQ (reference sequence).

The rearrangement uses TRBV9 and TRBJ1-1; the D gene is possibly TRBD1 (6 bases). This CDR3 region has 14 residues. V dropped 4 bases and J dropped 3 bases, with 13 bases sitting between them. The germline CDR1 and CDR2 sequences are SGDLS and YYNGEE. CDR3: CASSKRQDYTEAFF. CDR3 DNA: TGTGCCAGCAGCAAACGACAGGACTACACTGAAGCTTTCTTT.

This chain links TRBV5-1 with TRBJ1-5; 8 bases are a match to TRBD1. Per germline, CDR1 SGHRS and CDR2 YFSETQ. The CDR3 extends over 14 amino acids. The J segment lost 5 bases and the V segment lost 4 bases, leaving 5 bases of the junction unmatched. In DNA form, the CDR3 reads TGCGCCAGCAGCCGTGACAGGGGCGATCAGCCCCAGCATTTT. Amino acids: CASSRDRGDQPQHF. Looking up the rest from reference TRBV5-1 and TRBJ1-5 gives the full variable domain: KAGVTQTPRYLIKTRGQQVTLSCSPISGHRSVSWYQQTPGQGLQFLFEYFSETQRNKGNFPGRFSGRQFSNSRSEMNVSTLELGDSALYLCASSRDRGDQPQHFGDGTRLSIL.